This is a list of T cell receptor beta chains from one sample in a study of blood T cell repertoires in COVID-19. Using immunoSEQ multiplex PCR, the repertoire was profiled, and TCRdb retains in-frame clones only, with some absent. Seen here are 130,000 or so clones, about 75% observed once, and the top ten hold around 18%. Sequenced: peripheral blood. These receptors were taken from a man older than 75 with acute or convalescent COVID-19. The CDR3 runs from the conserved cysteine through the conserved F or W. Fields, in order: J gene, clone size, D gene, V gene, CDR3 DNA, CDR3 protein. A D gene is named only where the DNA matches it firmly. For some rows the clone size is stated as once, few or many, or as a class when expanded; others skip it.

TRBJ2-7,many,TRBD1,TRBV7-8,TGTGCCAGTCGGGACAGATCCTACGAGCAGTACTTC,CASRDRSYEQYF
TRBJ2-7,once,TRBD1,TRBV2,TGTGCCAGCAGGACAGGGGTGGACGAGCAGTACTTC,CASRTGVDEQYF
TRBJ2-6,.,.,TRBV7-8,TGTGCCAGCAGCTTTTATTCTGGGGCCAACGTCCTGACTTTC,CASSFYSGANVLTF
TRBJ1-1,few,TRBD1,TRBV14,TGTGCCAGCAGCCCCAACGCAGGGGGCCGGTCGACTGAAGCTTTCTTT,CASSPNAGGRSTEAFF
TRBJ2-7,few,TRBD1,TRBV11-2,TGTGCCAGCGGGGAAGGGGGACAGGCCCAGTACTTC,CASGEGGQAQYF
TRBJ2-3,.,TRBD2,TRBV4-2,TGTGCCAGCAGCCAAGATCACAGCGGGGGGGCCAATACGCAGTATTTT,CASSQDHSGGANTQYF
TRBJ1-5,.,.,TRBV7-3,TGTGCCAGCAGCTTAACCGGGGATCAGCCCCAGCATTTT,CASSLTGDQPQHF
TRBJ2-3,.,.,TRBV7-3,TGTGCCAGCAGCTTAATTGGGGGCTCGGATACGCAGTATTTT,CASSLIGGSDTQYF
TRBJ2-6,.,.,TRBV3-1/TRBV3-2,TGTGCCAGCAGCCCAGGGTGGTCTGGGGCCAACGTCCTGACTTTC,CASSPGWSGANVLTF
TRBJ2-7,.,.,TRBV2,TGTGCCAGCAAGTTTGGGGGAGGAGGGTCCTACGAGCAGTACTTC,CASKFGGGGSYEQYF
TRBJ2-5,few,.,TRBV3-1/TRBV3-2,TGTGCCAGCAGGGGGCCTGGGGAGACCCAGTACTTC,CASRGPGETQYF
TRBJ1-1,few,.,TRBV25-1,TGTGCCAGCAGTGGCTGGGAGTCGAACACTGAAGCTTTCTTT,CASSGWESNTEAFF
TRBJ2-7,.,.,TRBV5-6,TGTGCCAGCAGCTTGGGGCCCCAGGGAACCCTCTCCTACGAGCAGTACTTC,CASSLGPQGTLSYEQYF
TRBJ2-7,few,TRBD1,TRBV7-2,TGTGCCAGCAGCTTACGGGGACAGGGTGTTAACGAGCAGTACTTC,CASSLRGQGVNEQYF
TRBJ1-1,.,TRBD1,TRBV7-6,TGTGCCAGCAGCTCCCGACAGGGTCTTCGAACGGCTGAAGCTTTCTTT,CASSSRQGLRTAEAFF
TRBJ2-3,few,.,TRBV10-3,TGTGCCATCAGTGAGCCTCGGGGAGATACGCAGTATTTT,CAISEPRGDTQYF
TRBJ2-7,.,TRBD1,TRBV6-5,TGTGCCAGCAGTCAATGGACAGGGAAGGGCGAGCAGTACTTC,CASSQWTGKGEQYF
TRBJ2-1,.,TRBD2,TRBV3-1/TRBV3-2,TGTGCCAGCAGCCAAGGACTAGCGGGGGGGTACAATGAGCAGTTCTTC,CASSQGLAGGYNEQFF
TRBJ2-1,.,.,TRBV20-1,TGCAGTGCAAGTCCGCGGGACCCCTACAATGAGCAGTTCTTC,CSASPRDPYNEQFF
TRBJ1-1,.,TRBD1,TRBV2,TGTGCCAGCAGTTTCGAGGGGGCGGGGAACACTGAAGCTTTCTTT,CASSFEGAGNTEAFF
TRBJ2-7,.,.,TRBV5-1,TGCGCCAGCAGCGTGGGACAAGTCTACGAGCAGTACTTC,CASSVGQVYEQYF
TRBJ2-2,.,TRBD1,TRBV24-1,TGTGCCACCAGTGATTCTACAGGGGGTCCGAACACCGGGGAGCTGTTTTTT,CATSDSTGGPNTGELFF
TRBJ1-5,.,.,TRBV7-2,TGTGCCAGCAGCTTAACAGCCTCTCAGCCCCAGCATTTT,CASSLTASQPQHF
TRBJ1-5,.,.,TRBV6-2/TRBV6-3,TGTGCCAGCAGTTACGGGCAGCTGAGAGTCCAGCCCCAGCATTTT,CASSYGQLRVQPQHF
TRBJ2-5,.,TRBD2,TRBV7-6,TGTGCCAGCAGCTCCTCCCTAGCGGTCCAAGAGACCCAGTACTTC,CASSSSLAVQETQYF
TRBJ2-2,once,.,TRBV2,TGTGCCAGCAGTGAGGGCAGTTTGAACACCGGGGAGCTGTTTTTT,CASSEGSLNTGELFF
TRBJ2-3,.,.,TRBV18,TGTGCCAGCTCACCACAGAGCGGGGATACGCAGTATTTT,CASSPQSGDTQYF
TRBJ1-1,.,TRBD1,TRBV6-6,TGTGCCAGCAGTCCTTTCCGGACAGGGTCGAACACTGAAGCTTTCTTT,CASSPFRTGSNTEAFF
TRBJ1-4,few,.,TRBV7-9,TGTGCCAGCAGTCATTCCTCGGGTGGACTGTTTTTT,CASSHSSGGLFF
TRBJ2-7,.,TRBD1,TRBV2,TGTGCCAGCAAACCCAGACAGGGGGCCTACGAGCAGTACTTC,CASKPRQGAYEQYF
TRBJ2-7,.,.,TRBV14,TGTGCCAGCAGCCAAGGGGGGGGGCGCGACGAGCAGTACTTC,CASSQGGGRDEQYF
TRBJ1-1,few,.,TRBV6-5,TGTGCCAGCAGTCATACCAGGGGCGAAGCTTTCTTT,CASSHTRGEAFF
TRBJ2-3,.,.,TRBV3-1/TRBV3-2,TGTGCCAGCAGCCAAGATATAGGGGTAGGCACAGATACGCAGTATTTT,CASSQDIGVGTDTQYF
TRBJ2-2,.,.,TRBV6-5,TGTGCCAGCAGTTACTCCCGGGGGGCGAGATCCGGGGAGCTGTTTTTT,CASSYSRGARSGELFF
TRBJ2-2,.,.,TRBV5-4,TGTGCCAGCAGCCGACAAAAGGACAAGACCGGGGAGCTGTTTTTT,CASSRQKDKTGELFF
TRBJ2-5,.,.,TRBV30,TGTGCCTGGAGTGTAGGGGCGGTACAAGAGACCCAGTACTTC,CAWSVGAVQETQYF
TRBJ2-5,.,.,TRBV15,TGTGCCACCAGCAGAGATGTGTCCGGGGAGACCCAGTACTTC,CATSRDVSGETQYF
TRBJ1-6,few,.,TRBV3-1/TRBV3-2,TGTGCCAGCAGCCAAACACCCGGAGATTCACCCCTCCACTTT,CASSQTPGDSPLHF
TRBJ2-3,few,.,TRBV4-2,TGTGCCAGCAGCCAAGATCTCAAGCGCCACACAGATACGCAGTATTTT,CASSQDLKRHTDTQYF
TRBJ2-7,.,.,TRBV6-5,TGTGCCAGCGGCCAGGGCTCCTACGAGCAGTACTTC,CASGQGSYEQYF
TRBJ1-4,.,.,TRBV18,TGTGCCAGCTCACCACCTTCGAGTGAAAAACTGTTTTTT,CASSPPSSEKLFF